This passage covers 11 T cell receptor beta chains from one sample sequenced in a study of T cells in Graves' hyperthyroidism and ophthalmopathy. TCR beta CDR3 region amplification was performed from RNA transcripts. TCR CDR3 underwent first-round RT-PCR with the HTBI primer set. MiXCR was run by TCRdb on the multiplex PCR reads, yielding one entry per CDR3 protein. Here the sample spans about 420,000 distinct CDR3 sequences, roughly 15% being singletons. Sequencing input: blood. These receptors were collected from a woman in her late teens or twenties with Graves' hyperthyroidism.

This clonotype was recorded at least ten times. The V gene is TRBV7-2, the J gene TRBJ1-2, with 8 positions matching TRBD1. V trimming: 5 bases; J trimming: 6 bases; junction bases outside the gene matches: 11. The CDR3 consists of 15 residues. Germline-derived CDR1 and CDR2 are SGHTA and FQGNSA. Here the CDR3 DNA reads TGTGCCAGCAGCGAATCAGGGGGCTATATCCATGGCTACACCTTC. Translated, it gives CASSESGGYIHGYTF.

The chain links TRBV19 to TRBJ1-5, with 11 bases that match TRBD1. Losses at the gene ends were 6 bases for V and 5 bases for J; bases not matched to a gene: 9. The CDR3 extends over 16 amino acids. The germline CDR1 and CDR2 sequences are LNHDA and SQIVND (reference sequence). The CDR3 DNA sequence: TGTGCCAGTAGCCACCGAGGACAGGGGGCATATCAGCCCCAGCATTTT. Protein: CASSHRGQGAYQPQHF.

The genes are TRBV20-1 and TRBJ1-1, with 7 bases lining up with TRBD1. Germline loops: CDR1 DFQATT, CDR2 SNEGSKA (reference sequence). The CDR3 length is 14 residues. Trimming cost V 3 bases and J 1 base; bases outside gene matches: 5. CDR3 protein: CSARAGGANTEAFF. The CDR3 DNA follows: TGCAGTGCTAGGGCAGGGGGAGCGAACACTGAAGCTTTCTTT.

CDR3 residues: CASRTTPTQETQYF. For the CDR3, the DNA is TGCGCCAGCAGGACAACACCAACCCAAGAGACCCAGTACTTC. This chain uses TRBV5-1 with TRBJ2-5, with D hard to call. V was pared by 5 bases and J by 1 base, with 12 bases between. Germline V gives CDR1 SGHRS, CDR2 YFSETQ. The CDR3 contains 14 residues.

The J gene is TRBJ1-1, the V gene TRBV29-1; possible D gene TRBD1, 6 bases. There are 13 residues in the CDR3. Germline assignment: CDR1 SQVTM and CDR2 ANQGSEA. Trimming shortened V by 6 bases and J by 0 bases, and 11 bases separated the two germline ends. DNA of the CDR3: TGCAGCGTCAAGACAGGCTTGAACACTGAAGCTTTCTTT. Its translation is CSVKTGLNTEAFF.

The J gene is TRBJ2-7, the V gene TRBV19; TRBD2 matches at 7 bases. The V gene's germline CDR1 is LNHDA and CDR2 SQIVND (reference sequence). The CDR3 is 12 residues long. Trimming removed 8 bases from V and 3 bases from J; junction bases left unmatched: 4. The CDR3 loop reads CASGDYRYEQYF. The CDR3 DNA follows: TGTGCCAGTGGGGACTACCGCTACGAGCAGTACTTC.

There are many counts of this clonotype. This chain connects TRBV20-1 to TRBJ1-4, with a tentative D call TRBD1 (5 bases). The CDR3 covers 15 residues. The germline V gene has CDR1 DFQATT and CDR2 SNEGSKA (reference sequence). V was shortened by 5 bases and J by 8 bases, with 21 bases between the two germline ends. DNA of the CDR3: TGCAGTGCTCCCGAAGCAGGGAATCTTCGCGAAAAACTGTTTTTT. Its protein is CSAPEAGNLREKLFF.

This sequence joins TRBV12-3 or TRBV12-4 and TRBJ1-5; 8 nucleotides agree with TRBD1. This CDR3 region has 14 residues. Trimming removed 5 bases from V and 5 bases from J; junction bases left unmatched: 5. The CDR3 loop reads CASSKGQGYQPQHF. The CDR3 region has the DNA TGTGCCAGCAGTAAAGGACAGGGCTATCAGCCCCAGCATTTT.

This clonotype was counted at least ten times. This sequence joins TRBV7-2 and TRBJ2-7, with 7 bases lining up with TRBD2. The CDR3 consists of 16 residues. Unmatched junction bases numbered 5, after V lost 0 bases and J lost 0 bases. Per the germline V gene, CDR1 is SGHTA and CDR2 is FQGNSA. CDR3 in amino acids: CASSLAAAGSSYEQYF. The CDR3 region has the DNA TGTGCCAGCAGCTTAGCGGCAGCGGGAAGCTCCTACGAGCAGTACTTC.

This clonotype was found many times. CDR3 in amino acids: CSARMEGRGSYEQYF. The CDR3, as DNA: TGCAGTGCTAGGATGGAGGGGCGGGGATCCTACGAGCAGTACTTC. The chain links TRBV20-1 to TRBJ2-7; a possible D gene is TRBD2 (6 bases). The germline V gene encodes CDR1 DFQATT and CDR2 SNEGSKA (reference sequence). The CDR3 is made up of 15 amino acids. Trimming removed 3 bases from V and 1 base from J, with 16 bases in between.

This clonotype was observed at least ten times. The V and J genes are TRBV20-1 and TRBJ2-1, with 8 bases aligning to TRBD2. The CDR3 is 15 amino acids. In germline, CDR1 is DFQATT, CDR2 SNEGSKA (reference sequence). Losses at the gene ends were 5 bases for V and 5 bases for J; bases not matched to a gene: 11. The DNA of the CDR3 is TGCAGTGCTCTGCCGGGACTAGGACCAAACAATGAGCAGTTCTTC. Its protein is CSALPGLGPNNEQFF.